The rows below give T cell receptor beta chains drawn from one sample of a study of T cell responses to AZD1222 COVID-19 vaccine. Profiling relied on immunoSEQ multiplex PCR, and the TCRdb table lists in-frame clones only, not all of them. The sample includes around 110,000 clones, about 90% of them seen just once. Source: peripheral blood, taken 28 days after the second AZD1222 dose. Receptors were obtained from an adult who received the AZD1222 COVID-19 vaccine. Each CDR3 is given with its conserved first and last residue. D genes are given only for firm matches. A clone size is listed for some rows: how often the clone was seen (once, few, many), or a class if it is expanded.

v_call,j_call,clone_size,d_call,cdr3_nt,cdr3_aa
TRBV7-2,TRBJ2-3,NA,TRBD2,TGTGCCAGCAGCTACCTAGCGGGAGCTAGCACAGATACGCAGTATTTT,CASSYLAGASTDTQYF
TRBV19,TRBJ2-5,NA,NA,TGTGCCAGTAGGGGTTCGGCGGAGCAAGAGACCCAGTACTTC,CASRGSAEQETQYF
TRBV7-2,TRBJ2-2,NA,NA,TGTGCCAGCAGCTTACGGGGGCGAGTCGCCGGGGAGCTGTTTTTT,CASSLRGRVAGELFF
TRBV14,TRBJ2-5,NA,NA,TGTGCCAGCAGCCAAGCGTCGGGGGCAGAGACCCAGTACTTC,CASSQASGAETQYF
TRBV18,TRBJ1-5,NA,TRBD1,TGTGCCAGCTCACCACTACCGCAGGGGGCGGCTCAGCCCCAGCATTTT,CASSPLPQGAAQPQHF
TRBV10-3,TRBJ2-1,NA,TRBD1,TGTGCCATCAGTGCAAACCCTTGGGGGCAGGGGGTAGCTAATGAGCAGTTCTTC,CAISANPWGQGVANEQFF
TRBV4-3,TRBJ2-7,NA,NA,TGCGCCAGCAGCCGTGAGTTCTCCTACGAGCAGTACTTC,CASSREFSYEQYF
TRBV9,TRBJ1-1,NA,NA,TGTGCCAGCAGCCTATCAGGGGAAACTGAAGCTTTCTTT,CASSLSGETEAFF
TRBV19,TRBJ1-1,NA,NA,TGTGCCAGTAGTATCCTTCGGGGGCCGAACACTGAAGCTTTCTTT,CASSILRGPNTEAFF
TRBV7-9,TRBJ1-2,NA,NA,TGTGCCAGCAGCTCCTCCGGACTCCTTGGGGATGGCTACACCTTC,CASSSSGLLGDGYTF
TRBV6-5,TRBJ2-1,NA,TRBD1,TGTGCCAGCAGCCGGGACAGGCTTTCCAATGAGCAGTTCTTC,CASSRDRLSNEQFF
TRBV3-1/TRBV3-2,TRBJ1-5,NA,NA,TGTGCCAGCAGCCCGAGGGGCCGAGGCGCGCAGCCCCAGCATTTT,CASSPRGRGAQPQHF
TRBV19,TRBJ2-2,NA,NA,TGTGCCAGTAATCTGAACACCGGGGAGCTGTTTTTT,CASNLNTGELFF
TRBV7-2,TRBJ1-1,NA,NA,TGTGCCAGCAGCGACGGACAGAACACTGAAGCTTTCTTT,CASSDGQNTEAFF
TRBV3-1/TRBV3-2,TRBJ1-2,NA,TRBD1,TGTGCCAGCAGCCAAGTTGGGACAGGGGATCTTTTCTGCTATGGCTACACCTTC,CASSQVGTGDLFCYGYTF
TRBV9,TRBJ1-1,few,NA,TGTGCCAGCAGCGTATCGGTCGTTAGTGCTGAAGCTTTCTTT,CASSVSVVSAEAFF
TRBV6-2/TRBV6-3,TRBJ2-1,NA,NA,TGTGCCAGCAGTTACTCCTACAATGAGCAGTTCTTC,CASSYSYNEQFF
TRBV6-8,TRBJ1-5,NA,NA,TGTGCCAGCAGGCCGCAGTGGACAGACAATCAGCCCCAGCATTTT,CASRPQWTDNQPQHF
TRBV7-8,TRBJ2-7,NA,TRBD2,TGTGCCAGCAGCAAACCGGGACTAGCGTCTTACGAGCAGTACTTC,CASSKPGLASYEQYF
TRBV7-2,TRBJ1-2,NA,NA,TGTGCCAGCAGCTTCTACGACTATGGCTACACCTTC,CASSFYDYGYTF
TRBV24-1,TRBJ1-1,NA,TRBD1,TGTGCCACAGCAGGGGGCGGGAACACTGAAGCTTTCTTT,CATAGGGNTEAFF
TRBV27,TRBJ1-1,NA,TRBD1,TGTGCCAGCAGGGTACGAACAGGGGGGAGGAGCACTGAAGCTTTCTTT,CASRVRTGGRSTEAFF
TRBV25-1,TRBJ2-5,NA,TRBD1,TGTGCCAGCAGTCCCGGAGACAGGGTCAAGGAGACCCAGTACTTC,CASSPGDRVKETQYF
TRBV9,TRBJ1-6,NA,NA,TGTGCCAGCACCGAACAGGTCGATTCACCCCTCCACTTT,CASTEQVDSPLHF
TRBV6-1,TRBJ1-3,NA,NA,TGTGCCAGCAGTGAAAGGAAACCCAAGTCTGGAAACACCATATATTTT,CASSERKPKSGNTIYF
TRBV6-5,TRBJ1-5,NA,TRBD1,TGTGCCAGCAGTTACGGTCAGGGGGCGGGCCAGCCCCAGCATTTT,CASSYGQGAGQPQHF
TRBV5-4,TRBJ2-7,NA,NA,TGTGCCAGCAGCTTACCGACAGGAGTCGAGCAGTACTTC,CASSLPTGVEQYF
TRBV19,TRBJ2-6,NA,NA,TGTGCCAGCAGAGACACCTGGGTCAGTCACTCTGGGGCCAACGTCCTGACTTTC,CASRDTWVSHSGANVLTF
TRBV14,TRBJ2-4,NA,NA,TGTGCCAGCAGCCACGGTGTAGCCAAAAACATTCAGTACTTC,CASSHGVAKNIQYF
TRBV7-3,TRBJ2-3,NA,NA,TGTGCCAGCAGCCCCCGGATGGACCCCTCTAGGGATACGCAGTATTTT,CASSPRMDPSRDTQYF
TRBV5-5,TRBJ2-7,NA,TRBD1,TGTGCCAGCAGCTCCGGCGGGCAGGGGGCGATTTACGAGCAGTACTTC,CASSSGGQGAIYEQYF
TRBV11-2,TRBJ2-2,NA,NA,TGTGCCAGCAGCTCATTACAGGGAGAGTTCCCCGGGGAGCTGTTTTTT,CASSSLQGEFPGELFF
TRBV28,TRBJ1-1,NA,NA,TGTGCCAGCAGTTTCCATCGCAGCACACCGGATACTGAAGCTTTCTTT,CASSFHRSTPDTEAFF
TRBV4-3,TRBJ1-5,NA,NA,TGCGCCAGCAGCCAAGACACCGGATGGGGCAATCAGCCCCAGCATTTT,CASSQDTGWGNQPQHF
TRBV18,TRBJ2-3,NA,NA,TGTGCCAGCTCCGTAGGCCACACAGATACGCAGTATTTT,CASSVGHTDTQYF